The clone carrying this T cell receptor (beta chain) has more than one count but fewer than ten. No antigen is known for it. CDR3 length: 14 amino acids. Looked up from germline, CDR1 is ENHRY and CDR2 is SYGVKD. V was pared by 3 bases and J by 0 bases, with 6 bases between. Through a sample-barcoded 5' primer and a J-beta primer mix, a second PCR was run for roughly 6 to 11 cycles. TCRdb re-analysed the 5' RACE reads in MiXCR, keeping a single row per CDR3 protein. The table has about 780,000 distinct CDR3 sequences, 35% to 60% seen once; the top ten hold 15% to 20%. This specimen comes from a study of blood T cells in healthy people across ages. Broader study findings: Greater diversity and more naive CD4+ cells were seen in long-lived donors than in aged donors.

The chain is built from TRBV10-3 and TRBJ2-1; D is unclear. The specimen was blood. This receptor was taken from a man older than 75 in good health. The CDR3 sequence: CAISEQLSYNEQFF. The CDR3 DNA reads TGTGCCATCAGTGAACAACTCTCCTACAATGAGCAGTTCTTC.